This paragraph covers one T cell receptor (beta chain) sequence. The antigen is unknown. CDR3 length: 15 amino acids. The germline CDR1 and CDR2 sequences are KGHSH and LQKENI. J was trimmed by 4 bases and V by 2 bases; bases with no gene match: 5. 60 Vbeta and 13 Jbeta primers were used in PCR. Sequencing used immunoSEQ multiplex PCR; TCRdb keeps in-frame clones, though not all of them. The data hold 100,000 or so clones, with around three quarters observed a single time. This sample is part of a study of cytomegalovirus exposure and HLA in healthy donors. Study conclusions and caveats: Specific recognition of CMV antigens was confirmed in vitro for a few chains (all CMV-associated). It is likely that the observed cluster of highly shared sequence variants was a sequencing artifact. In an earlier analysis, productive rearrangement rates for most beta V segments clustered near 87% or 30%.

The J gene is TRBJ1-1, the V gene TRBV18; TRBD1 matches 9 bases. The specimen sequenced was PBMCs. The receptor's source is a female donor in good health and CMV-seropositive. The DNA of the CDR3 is TGTGCCAGCTCACCAAAAGACAGGGGGGGCACTGAAGCTTTCTTT. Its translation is CASSPKDRGGTEAFF. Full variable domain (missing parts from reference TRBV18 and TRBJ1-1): NAGVMQNPRHLVRRRGQEARLRCSPMKGHSHVYWYRQLPEEGLKFMVYLQKENIIDESGMPKERFSAEFPKEGPSILRIQQVVRGDSAAYFCASSPKDRGGTEAFFGQGTRLTVV.